This TCR beta chain is from a study of vaccination and CD4 T cells after COVID-19. The Oncomine TCR Beta short-read assay was applied to DNA of cultured CD4+ T cells. Genomic DNA was isolated from cultured CD4+ T cells. TCRdb analysed the PCR reads with MiXCR anew, one entry per CDR3 protein. The sample yields some 8,800 distinct CDR3 sequences, more than 55% seen once. Treatment reported: approximately nine-day PBMC culture with coronavirus spike peptide pools or control peptides (ViraFEST assay). The authors cultured approximately 2 million PBMCs per well with roughly 9.8 IU/ml IL-2 and about 10 ug/ml peptide pools. The CDR3 runs 14 residues. Germline V gene data show CDR1 as DFQATT and CDR2 as SNEGSKA (reference sequence). This clonotype was seen once. Its target is not known.

Sequencing input: CD4+ T cells from blood, cultured in vitro. The sequence came from a human donor who had recovered from COVID-19. V usage is TRBV20-1 and J usage is TRBJ1-2; a possible D gene is TRBD1 (6 bases). This CDR3 is CSLIPGRGGNGYTF. CDR3 DNA sequence: TGCAGCCTGATCCCCGGGAGGGGGGGAAATGGCTACACCTTC.